Presented here are 9 T cell receptor beta chains from one specimen sequenced in a study of cytomegalovirus exposure and HLA in healthy donors. The repertoire was sequenced with immunoSEQ multiplex PCR; TCRdb's copy has only in-frame clones and lacks some. The sample lists more than 85,000 clones, roughly 90% occurring once. Sequences were obtained from PBMCs. These receptors were collected from a young woman in good health and CMV-seropositive.

The chain employs TRBV6-6 and TRBJ1-2; weak D call: TRBD1 (5 bases). Germline CDR1 and CDR2: MNHNY and SVGAGI (reference sequence). This CDR3 comprises 15 residues. V shed 5 bases and J shed 7 bases, with 20 bases lying between them. The CDR3 coding sequence is TGTGCCAGCAGTAACGTGGGACCCTTTAGCGGTGGCTACACCTTC. It translates to CASSNVGPFSGGYTF.

J is TRBJ1-1 and V is TRBV9, with 11 bases aligning to TRBD1. V lost 3 bases to trimming and J lost 6 bases; unmatched junction nucleotides: 7. The CDR3 runs 15 residues. Germline values: CDR1 SGDLS, CDR2 YYNGEE. In DNA form, the CDR3 reads TGTGCCAGCAGCGGAGGGACAGGGGGATTCGCTGAAGCTTTCTTT. It is translated as CASSGGTGGFAEAFF.

The chain couples TRBV27 to TRBJ1-5; no clear D gene. The germline V gene encodes CDR1 MNHEY and CDR2 SMNVEV (reference sequence). The CDR3 extends over 13 amino acids. Trimming cost V 3 bases and J 4 bases, with 7 bases left between them. This CDR3 reads CASSFQWNQPQHF. In DNA, the CDR3 is TGTGCCAGCAGTTTTCAGTGGAATCAGCCCCAGCATTTT.

The rearrangement joins TRBV10-3 to TRBJ1-3, with D uncertain. Germline V gene sequence: CDR1 ENHRY, CDR2 SYGVKD. Trimming pared 3 bases from V and 2 bases from J, leaving 5 bases between. The CDR3 is made up of 13 amino acids. The CDR3 protein is CAISDSPGNTIYF. In DNA, the CDR3 is TGTGCCATCAGTGACAGTCCTGGAAACACCATATATTTT.

This clone appeared a single time. The V and J genes are TRBV18 and TRBJ1-2; D is possibly TRBD1 (5 bases). V was shortened by 4 bases and J by 8 bases, with 17 bases between the two germline ends. Germline V gene sequence: CDR1 KGHSH, CDR2 LQKENI. The CDR3 has 14 residues. CDR3 coding DNA: TGTGCCAGCTCACAGACAGCCAATTCGGAGGGCTACACCTTC. This encodes CASSQTANSEGYTF.

The V and J genes are TRBV6-5 and TRBJ2-5; D is possibly TRBD1 (6 bases). V lost 6 bases and J lost 5, with 16 bases in between. Germline V lookup: CDR1 MNHEY, CDR2 SVGAGI. CDR3 length equals 14 residues. CDR3 protein: CASSPRGNGETQYF. The DNA of the CDR3 is TGTGCCAGCAGCCCGAGGGGGAACGGGGAGACCCAGTACTTC.

CDR3 residues: CASSTGTSAVETQYF. The CDR3 nucleotides read TGTGCCAGTAGTACCGGGACTAGCGCGGTAGAGACCCAGTACTTC. V and J are TRBV19 and TRBJ2-5; 10 positions agree with TRBD2. The CDR3 covers 15 residues. Per germline, CDR1 LNHDA and CDR2 SQIVND (reference sequence). The junction had 6 bases not matched to a gene; V was cut back by 4 bases and J by 4 bases.

V gene TRBV11-2 combines with J gene TRBJ2-1; maybe TRBD2 (6 bases). CDR3 size: 15 residues. CDR1 and CDR2 from the germline V gene are SGHAT and FQNNGV. Trimming stripped 4 bases from V and 9 bases from J, with 19 bases between. CDR3 protein: CASSSMGIGGGEQFF. CDR3 coding DNA: TGTGCCAGCAGCTCAATGGGGATCGGGGGTGGTGAGCAGTTCTTC.

The chain combines TRBV19 with TRBJ2-3, with a tentative D call TRBD1 (6 bases). V lost 6 bases, J lost 1 base, and 14 bases lay in between. CDR1 is LNHDA, CDR2 SQIVND, per germline (reference sequence). The CDR3 loop spans 15 amino acids. The CDR3 DNA reads as TGTGCCAGTAGCATCCCAGGGGACCGCACAGATACGCAGTATTTT. Protein product: CASSIPGDRTDTQYF. Combining the CDR3 with reference TRBV19 and TRBJ2-3 gives the whole variable domain DGGITQSPKYLFRKEGQNVTLSCEQNLNHDAMYWYRQDPGQGLRLIYYSQIVNDFQKGDIAEGYSVSREKKESFPLTVTSAQKNPTAFYLCASSIPGDRTDTQYFGPGTRLTVL.